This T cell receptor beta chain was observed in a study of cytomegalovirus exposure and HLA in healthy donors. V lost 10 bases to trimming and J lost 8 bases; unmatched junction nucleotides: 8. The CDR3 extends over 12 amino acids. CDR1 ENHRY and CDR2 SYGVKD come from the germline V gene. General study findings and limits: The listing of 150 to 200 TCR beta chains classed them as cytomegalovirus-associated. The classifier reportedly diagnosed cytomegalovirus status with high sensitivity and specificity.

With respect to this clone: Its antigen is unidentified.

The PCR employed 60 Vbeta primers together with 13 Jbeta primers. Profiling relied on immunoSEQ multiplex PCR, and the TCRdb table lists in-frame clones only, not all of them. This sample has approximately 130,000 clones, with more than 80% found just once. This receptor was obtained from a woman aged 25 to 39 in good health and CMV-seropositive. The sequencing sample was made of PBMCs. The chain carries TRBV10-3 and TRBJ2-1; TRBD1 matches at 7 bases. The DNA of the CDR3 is TGTGCCACAAGACAGGGTGGGGATGAGCAGTTCTTC. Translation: CATRQGGDEQFF.